This entry is about one T cell receptor beta chain. Its antigen is currently unknown. The sample is drawn from a study of cytomegalovirus exposure and HLA in healthy donors. J lost 2 bases, V lost 2 bases, and 3 bases had no gene match. Germline loops: CDR1 SEHNR, CDR2 FQNEAQ (reference sequence). The CDR3 covers 15 residues. Study-level results: With later analysis, a missense DCLRE1C variant became linked to TCR beta V- and J-gene trimming. Most TCR sequences were rare, but some public TCRs occurred in many donors.

PCR amplification relied on 60 Vbeta primers (plus 13 Jbeta primers). TCRdb's table, derived via immunoSEQ multiplex PCR, lists solely in-frame clones and lacks some. This table holds around 110,000 clones, roughly a tenth found once. Sequencing used PBMCs. The source of this sequence is a man aged 25 to 40 in good health and CMV-seronegative. The chain joins TRBV7-9 to TRBJ2-1; 7 bases line up with TRBD2. CDR3 DNA sequence: TGTGCCAGCAGCTTACAAGCGGGAACCTACAATGAGCAGTTCTTC. Amino acid sequence: CASSLQAGTYNEQFF.